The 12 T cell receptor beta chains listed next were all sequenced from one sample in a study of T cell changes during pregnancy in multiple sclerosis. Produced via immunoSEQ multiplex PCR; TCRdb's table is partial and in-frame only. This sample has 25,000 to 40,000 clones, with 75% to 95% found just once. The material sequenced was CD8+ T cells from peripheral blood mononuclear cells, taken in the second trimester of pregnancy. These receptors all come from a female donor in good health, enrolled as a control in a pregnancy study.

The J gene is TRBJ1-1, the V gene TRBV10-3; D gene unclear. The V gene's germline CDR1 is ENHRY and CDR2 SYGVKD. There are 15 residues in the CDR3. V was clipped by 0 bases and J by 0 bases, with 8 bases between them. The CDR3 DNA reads TGTGCCATCAGTGAGTCGAGTCTAATGAACACTGAAGCTTTCTTT. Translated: CAISESSLMNTEAFF.

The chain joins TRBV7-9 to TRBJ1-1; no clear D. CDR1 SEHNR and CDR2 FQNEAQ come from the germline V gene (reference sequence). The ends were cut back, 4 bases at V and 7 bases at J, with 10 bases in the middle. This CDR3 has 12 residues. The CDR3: CASSSQDFEAFF. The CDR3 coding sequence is TGTGCCAGCAGCTCTCAGGACTTTGAAGCTTTCTTT.

CDR3 residues: CASSQGTGWDYEQYF. For the CDR3, the DNA is TGCGCCAGCAGCCAAGGGACAGGGTGGGACTACGAGCAGTACTTC. The rearrangement links TRBV4-3 to TRBJ2-7; 8 positions match TRBD1. Germline V lookup: CDR1 LGHNA, CDR2 YSLEER. The CDR3 runs 15 residues. V was pared by 1 base and J by 3 bases, with 5 bases of the junction left unmatched.

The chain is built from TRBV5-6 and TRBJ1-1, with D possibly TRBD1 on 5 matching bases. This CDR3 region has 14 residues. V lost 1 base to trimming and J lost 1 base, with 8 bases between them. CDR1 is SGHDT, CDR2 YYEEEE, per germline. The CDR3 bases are TGTGCCAGCAGCTTGAGGGGAAAGAACACTGAAGCTTTCTTT. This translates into CASSLRGKNTEAFF.

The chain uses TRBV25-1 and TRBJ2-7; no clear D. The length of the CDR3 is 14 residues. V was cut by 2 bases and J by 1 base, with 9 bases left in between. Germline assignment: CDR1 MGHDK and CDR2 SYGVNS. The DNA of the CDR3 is TGTGCCAGCAGTGAAGGCTTCGGGTCCTACGAGCAGTACTTC. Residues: CASSEGFGSYEQYF.

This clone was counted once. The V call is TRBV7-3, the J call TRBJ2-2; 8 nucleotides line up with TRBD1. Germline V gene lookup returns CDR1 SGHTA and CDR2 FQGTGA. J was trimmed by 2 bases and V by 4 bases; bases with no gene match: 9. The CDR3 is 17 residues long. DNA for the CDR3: TGTGCCAGCAGCTCCCCGACAGGGGCCTACAACACCGGGGAGCTGTTTTTT. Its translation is CASSSPTGAYNTGELFF.

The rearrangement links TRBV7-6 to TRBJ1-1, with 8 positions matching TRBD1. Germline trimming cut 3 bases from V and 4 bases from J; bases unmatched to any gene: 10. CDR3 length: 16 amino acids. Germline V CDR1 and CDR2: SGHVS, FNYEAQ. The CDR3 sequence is CASSFGRQGTGTEAFF. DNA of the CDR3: TGTGCCAGCAGCTTTGGGCGACAGGGGACGGGCACTGAAGCTTTCTTT.

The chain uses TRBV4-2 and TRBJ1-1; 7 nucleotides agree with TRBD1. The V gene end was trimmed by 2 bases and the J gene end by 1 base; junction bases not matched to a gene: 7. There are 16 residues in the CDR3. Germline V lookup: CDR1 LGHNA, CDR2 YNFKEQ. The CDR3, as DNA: TGTGCCAGCAGCCAATCCAAGGGGGCGACGAACACTGAAGCTTTCTTT. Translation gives CASSQSKGATNTEAFF.

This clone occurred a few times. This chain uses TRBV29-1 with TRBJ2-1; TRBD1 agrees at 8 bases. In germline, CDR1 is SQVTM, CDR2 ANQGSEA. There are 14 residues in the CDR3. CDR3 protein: CSAQGVNTYNEQFF. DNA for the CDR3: TGCAGTGCACAGGGGGTGAATACCTACAATGAGCAGTTCTTC.

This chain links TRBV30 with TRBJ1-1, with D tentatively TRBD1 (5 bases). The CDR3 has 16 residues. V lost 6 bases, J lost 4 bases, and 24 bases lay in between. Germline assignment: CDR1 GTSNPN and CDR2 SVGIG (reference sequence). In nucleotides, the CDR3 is TGTGCCTGTAACTCCCTTGACAGTGGGGTTGTCACTGAAGCTTTCTTT. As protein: CACNSLDSGVVTEAFF.

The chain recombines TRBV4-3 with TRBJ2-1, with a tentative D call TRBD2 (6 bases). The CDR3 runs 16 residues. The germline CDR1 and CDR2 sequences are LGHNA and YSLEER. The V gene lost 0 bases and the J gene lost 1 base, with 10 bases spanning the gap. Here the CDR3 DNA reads TGCGCCAGCAGCCAAGAGGGCGGGGAATCCTACAATGAGCAGTTCTTC. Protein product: CASSQEGGESYNEQFF.

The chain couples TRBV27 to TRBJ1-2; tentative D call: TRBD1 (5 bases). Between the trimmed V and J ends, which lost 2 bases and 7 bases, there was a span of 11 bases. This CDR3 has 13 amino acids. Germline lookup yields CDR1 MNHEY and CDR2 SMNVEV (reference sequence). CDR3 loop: CASSLGASAGYTF. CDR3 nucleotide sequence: TGTGCCAGCAGTTTAGGGGCCTCGGCTGGCTACACCTTC.